The clone carrying this T cell receptor (beta chain) has just one count. This sample was included in a study of blood T cell repertoires in COVID-19. Looking at the study overall: The United States, Italy and Spain were the sources of the acute and convalescent COVID-19 samples. T cells, B-cell-depleted T cells, or PBMCs provided the cDNA or gDNA that served as material.

TCRdb keeps only in-frame clones here, not all; method: immunoSEQ multiplex PCR. This repertoire shows 120,000 to 150,000 clones, approximately 88% found once; its top ten account for roughly 4.9%. V lost 7 bases and J lost 8; bases outside the gene matches: 4. The CDR3 has 13 amino acids. The specimen was peripheral blood. This rearrangement joins TRBV12-3 or TRBV12-4 to TRBJ2-1; TRBD2 agrees at 11 bases. This clonotype originated in a human donor in a cohort sampled during active COVID-19. CDR3 nucleotide sequence: TGTGCCAGCATCCTGACTAGCGGGGATGAGCAGTTCTTC. Its translation: CASILTSGDEQFF.